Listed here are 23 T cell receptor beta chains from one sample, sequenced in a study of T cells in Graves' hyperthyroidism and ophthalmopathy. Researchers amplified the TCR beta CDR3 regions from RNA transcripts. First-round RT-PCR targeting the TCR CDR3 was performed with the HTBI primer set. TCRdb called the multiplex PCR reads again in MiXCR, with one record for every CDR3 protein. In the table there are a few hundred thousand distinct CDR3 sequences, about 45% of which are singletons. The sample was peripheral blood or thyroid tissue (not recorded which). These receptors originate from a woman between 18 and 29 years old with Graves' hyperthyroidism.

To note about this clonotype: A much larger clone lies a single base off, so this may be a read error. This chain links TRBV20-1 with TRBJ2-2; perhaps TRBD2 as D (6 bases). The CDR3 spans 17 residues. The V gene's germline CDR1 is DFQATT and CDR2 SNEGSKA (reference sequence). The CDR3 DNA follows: TGCAGTGCTAGAGAGGAGGGACCGGGATGGAGCACCGGGGAGCCGTTTTTT. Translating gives CSAREEGPGWSTGEPFF.

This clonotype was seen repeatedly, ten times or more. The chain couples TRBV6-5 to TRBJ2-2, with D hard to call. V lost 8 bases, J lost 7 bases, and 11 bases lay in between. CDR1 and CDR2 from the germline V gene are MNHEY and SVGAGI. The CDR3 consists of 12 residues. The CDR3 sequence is CASGPPGGELFF. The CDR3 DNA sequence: TGTGCCAGCGGACCCCCGGGCGGGGAGCTGTTTTTT.

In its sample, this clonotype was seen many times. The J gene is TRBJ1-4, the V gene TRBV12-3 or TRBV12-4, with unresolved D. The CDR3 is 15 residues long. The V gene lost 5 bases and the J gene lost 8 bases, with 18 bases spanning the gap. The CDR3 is CASSISGSMTEKLFF. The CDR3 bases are TGTGCCAGCAGTATTTCGGGTTCCATGACGGAAAAACTGTTTTTT.

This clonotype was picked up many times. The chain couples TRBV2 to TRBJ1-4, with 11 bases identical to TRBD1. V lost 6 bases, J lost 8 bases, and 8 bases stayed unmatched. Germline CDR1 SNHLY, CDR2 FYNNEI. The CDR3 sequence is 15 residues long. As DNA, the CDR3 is TGTGCCAGCAGCGACCGGGGACAGGGGGACGAAAAACTGTTTTTT. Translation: CASSDRGQGDEKLFF. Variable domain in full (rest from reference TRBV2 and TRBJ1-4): EPEVTQTPSHQVTQMGQEVILRCVPISNHLYFYWYRQILGQKVEFLVSFYNNEISEKSEIFDDQFSVERPDGSNFTLKIRSTKLEDSAMYFCASSDRGQGDEKLFFGSGTQLSVL.

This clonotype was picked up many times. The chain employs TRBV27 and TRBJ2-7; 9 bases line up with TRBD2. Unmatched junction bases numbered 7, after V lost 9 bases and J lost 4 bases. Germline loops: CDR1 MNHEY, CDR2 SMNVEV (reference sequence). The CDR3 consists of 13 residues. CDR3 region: CASGLAGVYEQYF. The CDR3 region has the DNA TGTGCCAGTGGGTTAGCGGGAGTGTACGAGCAGTACTTC.

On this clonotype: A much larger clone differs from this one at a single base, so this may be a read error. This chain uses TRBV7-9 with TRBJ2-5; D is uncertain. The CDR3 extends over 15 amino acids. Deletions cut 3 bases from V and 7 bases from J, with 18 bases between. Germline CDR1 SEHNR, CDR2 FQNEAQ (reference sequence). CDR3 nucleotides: TGTGCCAGCAGCTTGTTCGCTCGGTCATCGGGGACCCAGTACTTC. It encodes CASSLFARSSGTQYF.

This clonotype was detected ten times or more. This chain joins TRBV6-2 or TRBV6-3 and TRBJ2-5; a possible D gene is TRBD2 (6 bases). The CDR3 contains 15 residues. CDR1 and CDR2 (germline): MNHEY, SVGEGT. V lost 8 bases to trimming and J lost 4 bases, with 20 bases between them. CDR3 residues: CASGRLPGGRETQYF. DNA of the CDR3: TGTGCCAGCGGAAGACTGCCCGGGGGTAGAGAGACCCAGTACTTC.

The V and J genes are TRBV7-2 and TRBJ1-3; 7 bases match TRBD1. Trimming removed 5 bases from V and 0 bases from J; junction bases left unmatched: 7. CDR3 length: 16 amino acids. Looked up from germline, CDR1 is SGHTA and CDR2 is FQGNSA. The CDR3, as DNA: TGTGCCAGCAGCAAGGGACAGCCTGACTCTGGAAACACCATATATTTT. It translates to CASSKGQPDSGNTIYF.

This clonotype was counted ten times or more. CDR3 DNA: TGTGCCAGCAGCTTTCGGCCGCAGGGGGCGCCTCGCACCGGGGAGCTGTTTTTT. It codes for CASSFRPQGAPRTGELFF. The chain carries TRBV11-2 and TRBJ2-2; 8 positions agree with TRBD1. From germline, CDR1 is SGHAT and CDR2 FQNNGV. The CDR3 runs to 18 residues. The J segment lost 4 bases and the V segment lost 3 bases, leaving 13 bases of the junction unmatched.

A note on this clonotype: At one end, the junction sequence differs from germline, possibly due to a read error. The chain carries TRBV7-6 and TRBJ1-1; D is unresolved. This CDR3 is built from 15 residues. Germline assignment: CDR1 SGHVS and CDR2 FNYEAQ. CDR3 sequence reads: CASSPAGRVDTEAFF. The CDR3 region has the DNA TGCGCCAGCAGCCCCGCGGGGAGGGTGGACACTGAAGCTTTCTTT.

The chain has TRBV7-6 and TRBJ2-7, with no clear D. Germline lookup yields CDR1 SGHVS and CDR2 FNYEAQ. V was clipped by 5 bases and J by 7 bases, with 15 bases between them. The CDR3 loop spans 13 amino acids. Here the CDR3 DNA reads TGTGCCAGCAGCCCCCTAGTGATCGATGAGCAGTACTTC. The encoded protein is CASSPLVIDEQYF. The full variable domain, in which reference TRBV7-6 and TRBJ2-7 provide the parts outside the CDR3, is GAGVSQSPRYKVTKRGQDVALRCDPISGHVSLYWYRQALGQGPEFLTYFNYEAQQDKSGLPNDRFSAERPEGSISTLTIQRTEQRDSAMYRCASSPLVIDEQYFGPGTRLTVT.

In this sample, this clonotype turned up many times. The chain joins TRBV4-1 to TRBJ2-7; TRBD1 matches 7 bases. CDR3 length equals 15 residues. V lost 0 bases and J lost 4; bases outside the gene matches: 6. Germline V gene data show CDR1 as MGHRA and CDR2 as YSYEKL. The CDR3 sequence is CASSQEDRRRYEQYF. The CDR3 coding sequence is TGCGCCAGCAGCCAAGAGGACAGGCGGCGGTACGAGCAGTACTTC.

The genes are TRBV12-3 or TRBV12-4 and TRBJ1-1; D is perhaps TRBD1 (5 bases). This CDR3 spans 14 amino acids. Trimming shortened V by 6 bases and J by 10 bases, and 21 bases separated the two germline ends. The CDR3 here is CASSKGLSHRGAFF. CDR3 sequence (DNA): TGTGCCAGCAGCAAGGGACTATCCCACCGGGGAGCTTTCTTT.

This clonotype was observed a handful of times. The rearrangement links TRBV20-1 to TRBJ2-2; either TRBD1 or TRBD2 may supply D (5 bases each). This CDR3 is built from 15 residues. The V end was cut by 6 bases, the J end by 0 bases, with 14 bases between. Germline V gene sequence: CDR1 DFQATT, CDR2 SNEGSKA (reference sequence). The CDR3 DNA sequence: TGCAGTGCGACCGGGACGGCGACGAACACCGGGGAGCTGTTTTTT. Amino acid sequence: CSATGTATNTGELFF.

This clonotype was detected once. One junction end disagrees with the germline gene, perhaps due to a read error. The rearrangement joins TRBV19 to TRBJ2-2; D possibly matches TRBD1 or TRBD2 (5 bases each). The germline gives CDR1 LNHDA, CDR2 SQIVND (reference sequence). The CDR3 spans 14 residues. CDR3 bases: TGTGCCAGTCGGGGCCCGCAGAACACCGGGGAGCTGTCTTGG. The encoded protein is CASRGPQNTGELSW.

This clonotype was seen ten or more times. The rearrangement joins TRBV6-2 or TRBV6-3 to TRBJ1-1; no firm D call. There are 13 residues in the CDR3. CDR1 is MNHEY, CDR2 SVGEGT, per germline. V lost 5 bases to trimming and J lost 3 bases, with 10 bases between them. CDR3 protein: CASSKDEYTEAFF. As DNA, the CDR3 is TGTGCCAGCAGTAAGGATGAGTACACTGAAGCTTTCTTT.

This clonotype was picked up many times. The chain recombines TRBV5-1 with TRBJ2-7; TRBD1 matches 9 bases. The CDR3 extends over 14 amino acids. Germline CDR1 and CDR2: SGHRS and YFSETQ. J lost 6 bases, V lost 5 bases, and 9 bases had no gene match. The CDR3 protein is CASSSQGALSEQYF. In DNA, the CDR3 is TGCGCCAGCAGTTCACAGGGGGCGCTTTCCGAGCAGTACTTC.

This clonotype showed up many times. CDR3 amino acids: CSVVRQGGYEQYF. In DNA form, the CDR3 reads TGCAGCGTAGTACGACAGGGGGGGTACGAGCAGTACTTC. J is TRBJ2-7 and V is TRBV29-1; 9 bases line up with TRBD1. The CDR3 loop spans 13 amino acids. V lost 6 bases to trimming and J lost 4 bases; unmatched junction nucleotides: 7. Germline V gene data show CDR1 as SQVTM and CDR2 as ANQGSEA.

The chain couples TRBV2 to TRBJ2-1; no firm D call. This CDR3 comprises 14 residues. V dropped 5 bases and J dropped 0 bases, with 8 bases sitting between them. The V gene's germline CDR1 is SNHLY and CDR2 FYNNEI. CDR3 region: CASSNLVSYNEQFF. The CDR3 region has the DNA TGTGCCAGCAGTAATCTGGTCTCCTACAATGAGCAGTTCTTC.

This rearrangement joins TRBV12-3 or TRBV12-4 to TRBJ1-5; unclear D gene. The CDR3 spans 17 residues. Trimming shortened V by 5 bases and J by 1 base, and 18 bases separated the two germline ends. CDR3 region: CASSEGPYRWSNQPQHF. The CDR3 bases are TGTGCCAGCAGTGAGGGCCCCTACCGATGGAGCAATCAGCCCCAGCATTTT.

CDR3 residues: CSSQHPHSSYNEQFF. CDR3 bases: TGCAGCTCCCAACATCCGCATAGCTCCTACAATGAGCAGTTCTTC. The chain couples TRBV29-1 to TRBJ2-1; unclear D gene. Germline CDR1 and CDR2: SQVTM and ANQGSEA. This CDR3 spans 15 amino acids. Trimming pared 8 bases from V and 0 bases from J, leaving 17 bases between.

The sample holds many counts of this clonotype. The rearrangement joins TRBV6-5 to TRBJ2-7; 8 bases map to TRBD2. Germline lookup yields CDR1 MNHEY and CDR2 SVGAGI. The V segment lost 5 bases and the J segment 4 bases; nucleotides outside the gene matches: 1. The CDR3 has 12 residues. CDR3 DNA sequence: TGTGCCAGCAGTGAGCGGGGGTACGAGCAGTACTTC. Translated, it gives CASSERGYEQYF.

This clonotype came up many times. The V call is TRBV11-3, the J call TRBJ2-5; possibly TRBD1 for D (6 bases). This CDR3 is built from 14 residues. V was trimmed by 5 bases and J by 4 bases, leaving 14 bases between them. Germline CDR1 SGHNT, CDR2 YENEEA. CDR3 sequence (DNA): TGTGCCAGCAGCCTTACCGGGACAAGAGAGACCCAGTACTTC. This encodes CASSLTGTRETQYF.